This entry lists 9 T cell receptor beta chains sequenced from one sample in a study of blood T cell repertoires in COVID-19. Assay used: immunoSEQ multiplex PCR; TCRdb lists only in-frame clones, some missing. The table has 150,000 to 200,000 clones, 65% to 85% seen once. Input material: peripheral blood. All receptors derive from a woman aged 30 to 39 with acute or convalescent COVID-19.

The gene calls are TRBV30 and TRBJ1-1, with 7 bases fitting TRBD1. After removal of 7 bases from V and 2 bases from J, the junction contained 7 bases not matched to a gene. CDR1 is GTSNPN, CDR2 SVGIG, per germline (reference sequence). The CDR3 spans 13 residues. CDR3 protein: CASSTGFNTEAFF. Written as DNA, the CDR3 is TGTGCCTCCTCGACAGGGTTTAACACTGAAGCTTTCTTT.

This chain connects TRBV10-2 to TRBJ1-2; D uncertain. CDR1 and CDR2 from the germline V gene are WSHSY and SAAADI. V was shortened by 4 bases and J by 0 bases, with 12 bases between the two germline ends. CDR3 length: 15 amino acids. The DNA for the CDR3 is TGCGCCAGCAGTGTCACGGGAAAAGCTAACTATGGCTACACCTTC. This gives the protein CASSVTGKANYGYTF.

The chain has TRBV7-8 and TRBJ2-1, with D perhaps matching TRBD2 (7 bases). Germline CDR1 SGHVS, CDR2 FQNEAQ. Trimming took 10 bases from V and 8 from J, leaving 18 bases between them. This CDR3 spans 13 amino acids. The CDR3 DNA follows: TGTGCCAAAAGGGGGGAGGGCCTATATGAGCAGTTCTTC. Protein: CAKRGEGLYEQFF.

The chain joins TRBV29-1 to TRBJ2-3; perhaps TRBD2 as D (5 bases). Germline-derived CDR1 and CDR2 are SQVTM and ANQGSEA. V was clipped by 4 bases and J by 1 base, with 12 bases between them. This CDR3 comprises 14 residues. This CDR3 is CSVGASTGTDTQYF. In nucleotides, the CDR3 is TGCAGCGTTGGGGCTAGCACTGGCACAGATACGCAGTATTTT.

This sequence joins TRBV28 and TRBJ2-7; the match to TRBD1 covers 8 bases. The CDR3 consists of 15 residues. Germline CDR1 reads MDHEN; CDR2 reads SYDVKM. J gave up 4 bases and V 5 bases, and 10 bases lay outside the gene matches. The CDR3 DNA reads as TGTGCCAGCAGTCCCCCCGGGACAGGTCGGTACGAGCAGTACTTC. Protein sequence: CASSPPGTGRYEQYF.

This clone showed up just a few times. The J gene is TRBJ1-1, the V gene TRBV30, with 10 bases lining up with TRBD1. CDR1 and CDR2 from the germline V gene are GTSNPN and SVGIG (reference sequence). CDR3 length: 15 residues. Losses at the gene ends were 4 bases for V and 0 bases for J; bases not matched to a gene: 5. DNA for the CDR3: TGTGCCTGGAAAGGGACAGGGGCCCTGAACACTGAAGCTTTCTTT. The encoded protein is CAWKGTGALNTEAFF.

This clone was detected only once. Here the CDR3 DNA reads TGTGCCAGCAGGCGTAAGGCAGAGGGAATGGGGCCCCAGCATTTT. Translating it yields CASRRKAEGMGPQHF. The V and J genes are TRBV27 and TRBJ1-5; D is uncertain. Trimming took 6 bases from V and 9 from J, leaving 21 bases between them. Germline V gives CDR1 MNHEY, CDR2 SMNVEV (reference sequence). The CDR3 spans 15 residues.

The chain joins TRBV3-1 (or the pseudogene TRBV3-2) to TRBJ1-2, with 9 bases identical to TRBD1. In germline, CDR1 is LGHDT, CDR2 YNNKEL (reference sequence). The CDR3 loop spans 15 amino acids. The ends lost 5 bases at V and 5 bases at J; junction bases unmatched: 9. The CDR3 region is CASSEGQGRMYGYTF. Here the CDR3 DNA reads TGTGCCAGCAGCGAAGGACAGGGGAGAATGTATGGCTACACCTTC.

The chain links TRBV28 to TRBJ1-4; D gene unclear. Trimming took off 2 bases at V and 8 bases at J, with 12 bases between the two ends. The CDR3 is made up of 14 amino acids. Germline-derived CDR1 and CDR2 are MDHEN and SYDVKM. This chain's CDR3 is CASSLAGKREKLFF. In nucleotides, the CDR3 is TGTGCCAGCAGTTTAGCGGGGAAGCGGGAAAAACTGTTTTTT.